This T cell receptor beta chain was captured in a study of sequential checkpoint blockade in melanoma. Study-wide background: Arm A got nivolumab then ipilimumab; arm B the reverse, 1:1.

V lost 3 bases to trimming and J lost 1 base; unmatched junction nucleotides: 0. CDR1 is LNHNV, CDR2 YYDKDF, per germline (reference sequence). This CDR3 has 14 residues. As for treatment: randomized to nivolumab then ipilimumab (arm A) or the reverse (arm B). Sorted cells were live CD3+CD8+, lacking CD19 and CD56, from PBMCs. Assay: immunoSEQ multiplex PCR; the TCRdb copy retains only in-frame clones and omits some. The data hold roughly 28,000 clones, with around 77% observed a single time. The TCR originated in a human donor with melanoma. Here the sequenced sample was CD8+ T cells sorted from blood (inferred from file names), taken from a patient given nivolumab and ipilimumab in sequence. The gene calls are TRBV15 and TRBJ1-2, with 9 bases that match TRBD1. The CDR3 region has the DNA TGTGCCACCAGCAGGACAGGGGGTAACTATGGCTACACCTTC. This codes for CATSRTGGNYGYTF.